The 16 T cell receptor beta chains below were found in one sample sequenced in a study of blood T cell repertoires in COVID-19. TCRdb keeps only in-frame clones here, not all; method: immunoSEQ multiplex PCR. The table includes some 34,000 clones, around 85% detected once. Sequenced material: peripheral blood. These TCRs come from a human donor in a cohort sampled during active COVID-19.

The V call is TRBV2, the J call TRBJ2-5; the D gene is possibly TRBD1 (6 bases). This CDR3 is built from 14 residues. V lost 6 bases, J lost 1 base, and 12 bases lay in between. From germline, CDR1 is SNHLY and CDR2 FYNNEI. This CDR3 is CASSEGHLQETQYF. Here the CDR3 DNA reads TGTGCCAGCAGCGAGGGACACCTCCAAGAGACCCAGTACTTC.

The chain links TRBV6-6 to TRBJ1-5; D ambiguous. CDR1 is MNHNY and CDR2 is SVGAGI in the germline V gene (reference sequence). Trimming shortened V by 6 bases and J by 7 bases, and 10 bases separated the two germline ends. The CDR3 totals 12 residues. The CDR3 is CASSIDWQPQHF. In DNA form, the CDR3 reads TGTGCCAGCAGCATCGACTGGCAGCCCCAGCATTTT.

The gene calls are TRBV28 and TRBJ2-5, with TRBD2 identical over 11 bases. CDR1 and CDR2 from the germline V gene are MDHEN and SYDVKM. The CDR3 is made up of 21 amino acids. After removal of 1 base from V and 0 bases from J, the junction contained 16 bases not matched to a gene. CDR3 residues: CASSLSTLGLAGALYQETQYF. CDR3 bases: TGTGCCAGCAGTTTATCTACACTCGGACTAGCGGGCGCTCTGTACCAAGAGACCCAGTACTTC.

This clone was seen a single time. The chain joins TRBV19 to TRBJ1-5; maybe TRBD1 (5 bases). The CDR3 consists of 16 residues. Trimming removed 5 bases at V and 5 bases at J, with 19 bases between. Per the germline V gene, CDR1 is LNHDA and CDR2 is SQIVND (reference sequence). For the CDR3, the DNA is TGTGCCAGTAGTCGGGCATCCGCACGACAGTATCAGCCCCAGCATTTT. Its translation: CASSRASARQYQPQHF.

This clone was detected only once. The V gene is TRBV6-6, the J gene TRBJ1-2; 7 nucleotides align to TRBD1. This CDR3 is 15 amino acids long. Trimming cost V 5 bases and J 2 bases; bases outside gene matches: 8. Germline values: CDR1 MNHNY, CDR2 SVGAGI (reference sequence). CDR3 amino acids: CASSQPSGGNYGYTF. The CDR3 DNA reads TGTGCCAGCAGTCAACCCTCAGGGGGAAACTATGGCTACACCTTC.

This CDR3 is CASSTCWTGTNTEAFF. The CDR3 bases are TGTGCCAGCAGCACTTGCTGGACAGGCACGAACACTGAAGCTTTCTTT. The V gene is TRBV21-1, the J gene TRBJ1-1; TRBD1 is the table's D call, not checked against the DNA. TRBV21-1 is reported as a pseudogene. The CDR3 extends over 16 amino acids.

This clone turned up a few times. The genes are TRBV28 and TRBJ1-1; D ambiguous. The CDR3 contains 12 residues. Per the germline V gene, CDR1 is MDHEN and CDR2 is SYDVKM. V lost 1 base and J 4 bases, leaving 4 bases between the germline ends. The CDR3 region is CASSLYSTEAFF. The CDR3 coding sequence is TGTGCCAGCAGTTTATATAGCACTGAAGCTTTCTTT.

This clone was counted only a few times. The V and J genes are TRBV7-3 and TRBJ2-2, with D possibly TRBD1 on 6 matching bases. In germline, CDR1 is SGHTA, CDR2 FQGTGA. The CDR3 extends over 14 amino acids. The V gene lost 6 bases and the J gene lost 1 base, with 9 bases spanning the gap. The chain's CDR3 is CASRETGNTGELFF. As DNA, the CDR3 is TGTGCCAGCAGAGAGACAGGGAACACCGGGGAGCTGTTTTTT.

This clone appeared once. The chain combines TRBV9 with TRBJ1-2; D possibly corresponds to TRBD1 (5 bases). V was trimmed by 4 bases and J by 8 bases, leaving 21 bases between them. Germline V lookup: CDR1 SGDLS, CDR2 YYNGEE. This CDR3 region has 15 residues. CDR3 coding DNA: TGTGCCAGCAGCCCCGGACACGGGGGGAGTTCCGGCTACACCTTC. Its protein product is CASSPGHGGSSGYTF. The full variable domain, rest sourced from reference TRBV9 and TRBJ1-2, is DSGVTQTPKHLITATGQRVTLRCSPRSGDLSVYWYQQSLDQGLQFLIQYYNGEERAKGNILERFSAQQFPDLHSELNLSSLELGDSALYFCASSPGHGGSSGYTFGSGTRLTVV.

This sequence joins TRBV12-3 or TRBV12-4 and TRBJ1-3, with D perhaps matching TRBD1 (5 bases). The V end lost 3 bases, the J end lost 12 bases, and 12 bases lay between the germline ends. The CDR3 runs 12 residues. CDR3 sequence (DNA): TGTGCCAGCAGTTTGCCAGGGCTGGGCATATATTTT. It specifies CASSLPGLGIYF.

The chain couples TRBV4-2 to TRBJ2-1; 10 bases match TRBD2. Trimming cost V 0 bases and J 1 base; bases outside gene matches: 12. Germline V lookup: CDR1 LGHNA, CDR2 YNFKEQ. This CDR3 has 20 amino acids. The CDR3 reads CASSQDPTSGLGGSYNEQFF. DNA of the CDR3: TGTGCCAGCAGCCAAGATCCGACTAGCGGGCTGGGCGGGTCCTACAATGAGCAGTTCTTC.

This clone was observed once. The germline gene is not matched at one end of the junction; a read error may be the cause. In the same sample, other DNA sequences code for this CDR3. The V call is TRBV28, the J call TRBJ2-1, with D possibly being TRBD2 (5 bases). The V gene's germline CDR1 is MDHEN and CDR2 SYDVKM. The CDR3 contains 14 residues. The CDR3 sequence: CASSVGSSYNEQFF. CDR3 sequence (DNA): TGTGCCAGCAGCGTAGGGAGCTCCTACAATGAGCAATTCTTC.

The genes are TRBV30 and TRBJ2-5, with TRBD2 identical over 10 bases. Germline loops: CDR1 GTSNPN, CDR2 SVGIG (reference sequence). The V segment lost 2 bases and the J segment 2 bases; nucleotides outside the gene matches: 2. The CDR3 consists of 14 residues. DNA for the CDR3: TGTGCCTGGAGTTTAGCGGGGGGACAAGAGACCCAGTACTTC. Amino acids: CAWSLAGGQETQYF.

Here the CDR3 DNA reads TGTGCCAGCAGTATACAGGGGGCGCCGGGCAATGAGCAGTTCTTC. Translated: CASSIQGAPGNEQFF. The V gene is TRBV2, the J gene TRBJ2-1, with TRBD1 matching 9 bases. V lost 5 bases to trimming and J lost 6 bases; unmatched junction nucleotides: 8. This CDR3 is 15 amino acids long. The germline V gene has CDR1 SNHLY and CDR2 FYNNEI.

The rearrangement uses TRBV10-3 and TRBJ2-2, with no clear D. Germline CDR1 reads ENHRY; CDR2 reads SYGVKD. With 11 bases removed from V and 6 bases from J, the gap between germline ends came to 19 bases. This CDR3 has 14 amino acids. CDR3 nucleotide sequence: TGTGCCGCCCCCTCAACAGCCGAAGCCGGGGAGCTGTTTTTT. Protein product: CAAPSTAEAGELFF.

This sequence joins TRBV11-2 and TRBJ2-1, with D unresolved. From germline, CDR1 is SGHAT and CDR2 FQNNGV. The CDR3 totals 14 residues. The germline V and J ends were trimmed by 2 bases and 6 bases, with 11 bases remaining between them. The CDR3 region is CASSLSWASNEQFF. The CDR3 coding sequence is TGTGCCAGCAGCTTATCGTGGGCGAGCAATGAGCAGTTCTTC. The complete variable domain, with remaining parts taken from reference TRBV11-2 and TRBJ2-1, reads EAGVAQSPRYKIIEKRQSVAFWCNPISGHATLYWYQQILGQGPKLLIQFQNNGVVDDSQLPKDRFSAERLKGVDSTLKIQPAKLEDSAVYLCASSLSWASNEQFFGPGTRLTVL.